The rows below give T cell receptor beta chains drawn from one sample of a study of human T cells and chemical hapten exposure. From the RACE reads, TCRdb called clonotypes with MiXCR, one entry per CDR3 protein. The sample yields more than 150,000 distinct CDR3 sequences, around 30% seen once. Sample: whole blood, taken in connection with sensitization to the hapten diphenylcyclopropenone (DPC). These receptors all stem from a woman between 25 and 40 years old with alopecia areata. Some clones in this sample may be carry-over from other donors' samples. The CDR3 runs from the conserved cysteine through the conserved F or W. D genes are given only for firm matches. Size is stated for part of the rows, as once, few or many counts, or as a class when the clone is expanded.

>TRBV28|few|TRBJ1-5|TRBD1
TGTGCCAGCAGGCAGGGGGTAGGTGGTCAGCCCCAGCATTTT
CASRQGVGGQPQHF
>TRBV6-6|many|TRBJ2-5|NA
TGTGCCAGCAGCACGACACCTCTCCAAGAGACCCAGTACTTC
CASSTTPLQETQYF
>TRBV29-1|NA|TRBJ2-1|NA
TGCAGCGTTGAAAGCTACGATGAGCAGTTCTTC
CSVESYDEQFF
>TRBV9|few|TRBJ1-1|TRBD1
TGTGCCAGCAGCGTGGAGACAGGGGGCACTGAAGCTTTCTTT
CASSVETGGTEAFF
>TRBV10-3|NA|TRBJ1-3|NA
TGTGCCATCAGTGATTTGGGGGAGGCCTCTGGAAACACCATATATTTT
CAISDLGEASGNTIYF
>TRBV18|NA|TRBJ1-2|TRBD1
TGTGCCAGCTCTGCAACCGGGACAGCCCTCTATGGCTACACCTTC
CASSATGTALYGYTF
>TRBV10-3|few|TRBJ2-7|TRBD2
TGTGCCATCAGTGAGTCGAGCGGGGGGGGTGCCTACGAGCAGTACTTC
CAISESSGGGAYEQYF
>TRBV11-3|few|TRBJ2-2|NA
TGTGCCAGCAGCAATCGCCGGGAGCTGTTTTTT
CASSNRRELFF
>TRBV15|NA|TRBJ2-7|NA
TGTGCCACCAGCAGGGACCGCTACGAGCAGTACTTC
CATSRDRYEQYF
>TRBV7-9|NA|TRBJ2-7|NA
TGTGCCAGCAGCTTAGTGCCGGGGCCCTCCTACGAGCAGTACTTC
CASSLVPGPSYEQYF
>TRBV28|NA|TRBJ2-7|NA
TGTGCCAGCAGTACCTTTGGGGCCCGCGAGCAGTACTTC
CASSTFGAREQYF
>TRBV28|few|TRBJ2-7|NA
TGTGCCAGCAAACATGCCGGGACGGACTCCTACGAGCAGTACTTC
CASKHAGTDSYEQYF
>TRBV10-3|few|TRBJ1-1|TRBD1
TGTGCCATCGGGCGACAGGGGGGGGAGACTGAAGCTTTCTTT
CAIGRQGGETEAFF
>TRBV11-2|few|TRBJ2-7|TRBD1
TGTGCCAGCAGCTTAGGGACAGGGCCTGCCTACGAGCAGTACTTC
CASSLGTGPAYEQYF
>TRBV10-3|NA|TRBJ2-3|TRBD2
TGTGCCATCAGTGAGCGGGAGGCGGATACGCAGTATTTT
CAISEREADTQYF
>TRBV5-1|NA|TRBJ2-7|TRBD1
TGCGCCAGCAGCTTGGCCTCCGTTGGGACAGGGGGTCTCAACGAGCAGTACTTC
CASSLASVGTGGLNEQYF
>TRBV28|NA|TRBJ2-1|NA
TGTGCCAGCAGGGGGGCTGTGTTTCATGAGCAGTTCTTC
CASRGAVFHEQFF
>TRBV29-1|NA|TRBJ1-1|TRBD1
TGCAGCGTCACTATAGGACAGGGGGCGCTGGGAACTGAAGCTTTCTTT
CSVTIGQGALGTEAFF
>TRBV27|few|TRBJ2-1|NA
TGTGCCAGCAGTTCCGCTTACAGGGTTAGTGAGCAGTTCTTC
CASSSAYRVSEQFF
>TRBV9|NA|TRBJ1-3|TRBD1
TGTGCCAGCAGCGGGGGTTGGACAGGGCTAAACACCATATATTTT
CASSGGWTGLNTIYF
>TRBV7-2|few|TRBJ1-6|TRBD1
TGTGCCAGCAGCCCTGACAGGGAGCCACCCCTCCACTTT
CASSPDREPPLHF
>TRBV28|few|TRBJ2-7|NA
TGTGCCAGCAGTTTCCAGAACTACGAGCAGTACTTC
CASSFQNYEQYF
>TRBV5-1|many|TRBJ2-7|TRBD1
TGCGCCAGCAGCTTCGACAGGGGAAGCGAGCAGTACTTC
CASSFDRGSEQYF
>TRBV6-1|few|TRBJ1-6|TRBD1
TGTGCCAGCAGCCCCGGGACAGGTTTACCGGGGTCACCCCTCCACTTT
CASSPGTGLPGSPLHF
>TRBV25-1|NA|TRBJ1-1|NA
TGTGCCAGCAGTTTAGGGACACCATCTGAAGCTTTCTTT
CASSLGTPSEAFF
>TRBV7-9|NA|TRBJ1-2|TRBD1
TGTGCCAGCACCCGACAGGGTCTTAACTATGGCTACACCTTC
CASTRQGLNYGYTF
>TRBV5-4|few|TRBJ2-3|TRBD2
TGTGCCAGCAGCCCTATAGCGGGAGGGCCAGTCACAGATACGCAGTATTTT
CASSPIAGGPVTDTQYF
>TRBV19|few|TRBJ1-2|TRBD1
TGTGCCAGTAGCTTACCCGGGACAGGTGGAAAATATGGCTACACCTTC
CASSLPGTGGKYGYTF
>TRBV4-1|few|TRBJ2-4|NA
TGCGCCAGCAGCCAAGATCCCGAGGGAGCGGTCAAAAACATTCAGTACTTC
CASSQDPEGAVKNIQYF
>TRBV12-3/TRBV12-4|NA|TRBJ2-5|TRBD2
TGTGCCAGCAGTACTAGCGGAGTACAAGAGACCCAGTACTTC
CASSTSGVQETQYF
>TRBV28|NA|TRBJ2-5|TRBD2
TGTGCCAGCAGTTCGAGAGCCGGGACTAGCGGCCAAGAGACCCAGTACTTC
CASSSRAGTSGQETQYF
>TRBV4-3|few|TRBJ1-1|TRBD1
TGCGCCAGCAGCCCGGGCCCAGGGACAGACGCTTTCTTT
CASSPGPGTDAFF
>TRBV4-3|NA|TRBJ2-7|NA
TGCGCCAGCAGCCAAGAAGGAGGGTACGAGCAGTACTTC
CASSQEGGYEQYF
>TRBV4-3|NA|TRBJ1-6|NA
TGCGCCAGCAGCCAAGCGTTGGGGTACAATTCACCCCTCCACTTT
CASSQALGYNSPLHF
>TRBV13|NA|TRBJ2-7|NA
TGTGCCAGCAGCTTAGGCCGAAACCCGTCCTACGAGCAGTACTTC
CASSLGRNPSYEQYF
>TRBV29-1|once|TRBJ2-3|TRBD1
TGCAGCGTTACGGGGGCAGGGGGCTTTGGAGATACGCAGTATTTT
CSVTGAGGFGDTQYF
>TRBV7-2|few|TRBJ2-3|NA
TGTGCCAGCAGCTTGGTAGCTCGGGAGAGTTTTGCCGATACGCAGTATTTT
CASSLVARESFADTQYF
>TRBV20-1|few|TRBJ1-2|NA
TGCAGTGCATGGACAGACGGCTACACCTTC
CSAWTDGYTF
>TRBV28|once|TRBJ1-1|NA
TGTGCCAGCAGACGTCCGGCAGGGCGGAACACTGAAGCTTTCTTT
CASRRPAGRNTEAFF
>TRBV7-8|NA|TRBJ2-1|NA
TGTGCCAGCAGAGGAGGGGTTTACAATGAGCAGTTCTTC
CASRGGVYNEQFF
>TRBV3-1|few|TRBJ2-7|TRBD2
TGTGCCAGCAGCCAGCTAGCGGGAGAGGTCTCCTACGAGCAGTACTTC
CASSQLAGEVSYEQYF
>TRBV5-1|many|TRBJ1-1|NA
TGCGCCAGCAGCCCTCACAACGTGGGGTACACTGAAGCTTTCTTT
CASSPHNVGYTEAFF
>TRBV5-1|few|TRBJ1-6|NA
TGCGCCAGCAGCTTGGCCGGACGGCTCTATAATTCACCCCTCCACTTT
CASSLAGRLYNSPLHF
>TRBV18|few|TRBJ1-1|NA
TGTGCCAGCTCACCACCGGTATACACTGAAGCTTTCTTT
CASSPPVYTEAFF
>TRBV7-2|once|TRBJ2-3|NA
TGTGCCAGCAGCTTAGGCTGGGCAGATACGCAGTATTTT
CASSLGWADTQYF
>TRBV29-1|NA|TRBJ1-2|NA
TGCAGCGTTGGTTGGACAAAGGGCTTTCTGGATGGCTACACCTTC
CSVGWTKGFLDGYTF
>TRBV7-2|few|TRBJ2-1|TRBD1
TGCGCCAGCAGCTTGGGACAGGGGGCTTACAATGAGCAGTTCTTC
CASSLGQGAYNEQFF
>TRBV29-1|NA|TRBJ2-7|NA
TGCAGCGTCCGACAGCCGCTCTCCTACGAGCAGTACTTC
CSVRQPLSYEQYF
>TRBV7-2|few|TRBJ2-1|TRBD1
TGTGCCAGCAGCACCTGGACAGGGGAGAATGAGCAGTTCTTC
CASSTWTGENEQFF
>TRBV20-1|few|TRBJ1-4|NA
TGCAGTGCTAGACAAAACGACCGCAGGTATAATGAAAAACTGTTTTTT
CSARQNDRRYNEKLFF
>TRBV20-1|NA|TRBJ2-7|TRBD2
TGCAGTGCTAGTATAGCGGGGGGCCACGAGCAGTACTTC
CSASIAGGHEQYF
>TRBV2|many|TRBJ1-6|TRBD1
TGTGCCAGCAGGGGGGACAGGGGAGAAAATTCACCCCTCCACTTT
CASRGDRGENSPLHF
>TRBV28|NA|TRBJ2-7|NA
TGTGCCAGCAGTCCTCGATTTAGGGACGGGACCCTGGGGAGGGAGCAGTACTTC
CASSPRFRDGTLGREQYF
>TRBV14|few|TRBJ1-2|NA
TGTGCCAGCAGCCAGCGCACAGGGACCGGCTACACCTTC
CASSQRTGTGYTF
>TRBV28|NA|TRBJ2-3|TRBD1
TGTGCCAGCAGTATCCGACAGGGGGTAGTTGATACGCAGTATTTT
CASSIRQGVVDTQYF
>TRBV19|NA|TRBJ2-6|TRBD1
TGTGCCAGTAGTCGACAGGGGGCCGGGGCCAACGTCCTGACTTTC
CASSRQGAGANVLTF
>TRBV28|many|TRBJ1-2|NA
TGTGCCAGCAGTCTCGGCGGGGGGCAGAGCTATGGCTACACCTTC
CASSLGGGQSYGYTF
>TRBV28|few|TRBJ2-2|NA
TGTGCCAGCAGCACCGGGGCCCCGGCTACCGGGGAGCTGTTTTTT
CASSTGAPATGELFF